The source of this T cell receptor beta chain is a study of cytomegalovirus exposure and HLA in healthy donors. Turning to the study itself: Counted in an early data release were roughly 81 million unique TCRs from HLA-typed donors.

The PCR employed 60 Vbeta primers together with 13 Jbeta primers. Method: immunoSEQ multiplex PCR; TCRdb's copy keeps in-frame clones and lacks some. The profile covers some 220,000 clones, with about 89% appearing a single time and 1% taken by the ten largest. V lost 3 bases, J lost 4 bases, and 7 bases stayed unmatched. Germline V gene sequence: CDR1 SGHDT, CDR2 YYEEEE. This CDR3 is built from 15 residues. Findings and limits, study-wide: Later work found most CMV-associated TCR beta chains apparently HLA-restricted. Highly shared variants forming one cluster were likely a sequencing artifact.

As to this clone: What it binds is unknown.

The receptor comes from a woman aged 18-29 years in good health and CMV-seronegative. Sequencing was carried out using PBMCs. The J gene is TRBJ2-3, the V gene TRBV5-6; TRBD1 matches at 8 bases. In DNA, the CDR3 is TGTGCCAGCAGCTCAGGGGGCGAAGCTGCAGATACGCAGTATTTT. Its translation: CASSSGGEAADTQYF.